This is a list of T cell receptor beta chains from one sample in a study of cytomegalovirus exposure and HLA in healthy donors. Sequencing was performed with immunoSEQ multiplex PCR; in TCRdb, only in-frame clones are kept and a portion is missing. Here the sample spans 150,000 to 200,000 clones, approximately 84% being singletons. Sequences were obtained from PBMCs. These receptors were taken from a man aged 18-30 years in good health and CMV-seronegative. CDR3s include the opening cysteine and the closing phenylalanine or tryptophan. Each record gives: V gene, J gene, D gene, clone size, CDR3 protein, CDR3 DNA. D genes are given only for firm matches. Only part of the rows carry a size: once, few, many, or a class if the clone is expanded.

TRBV6-1	TRBJ1-5	TRBD1	.	CAAKGQGQPQHF	TGTGCCGCAAAGGGACAGGGTCAGCCCCAGCATTTT
TRBV4-3	TRBJ1-2	.	.	CASSQARGYGYTF	TGCGCCAGCAGCCAAGCGCGGGGGTATGGCTACACCTTC
TRBV4-3	TRBJ1-3	.	.	CASSEDISGNTIYF	TGCGCCAGCAGCGAGGACATCTCTGGAAACACCATATATTTT
TRBV27	TRBJ1-2	TRBD1	.	CASTKRTGDGYTF	TGTGCCAGCACCAAAAGGACAGGCGACGGCTACACCTTC
TRBV30	TRBJ2-7	TRBD1	few	CAWSFGTAYEQYF	TGTGCCTGGTCCTTCGGGACAGCCTACGAGCAGTACTTC
TRBV19	TRBJ2-1	.	.	CASSNDGSSYNEQFF	TGTGCCAGTAGTAACGACGGGAGCTCCTACAATGAGCAGTTCTTC
TRBV28	TRBJ2-1	TRBD2	.	CASSLHFTSGRAHEQFF	TGTGCCAGCAGTTTACACTTTACTAGCGGGAGGGCCCATGAGCAGTTCTTC
TRBV12-5	TRBJ1-5	.	.	CASGLENQPQHF	TGTGCTAGTGGCCTAGAGAATCAGCCCCAGCATTTT
TRBV5-4	TRBJ1-3	TRBD1	.	CASSTETDREAGNTIYF	TGTGCCAGCAGCACCGAAACCGACAGGGAGGCAGGAAACACCATATATTTT
TRBV2	TRBJ1-1	TRBD1	.	CASSDQGATEAFF	TGTGCCAGCAGTGACCAGGGGGCGACTGAAGCTTTCTTT
TRBV7-9	TRBJ2-3	TRBD2	.	CASSQGLAPDTQYF	TGTGCCAGCAGCCAAGGACTAGCACCAGATACGCAGTATTTT
TRBV2	TRBJ2-2	.	few	CASSWSDGGELFF	TGTGCCAGCAGTTGGAGTGATGGCGGGGAGCTGTTTTTT